These 10 T cell receptor beta chains share one sample of origin, sequenced in a study of blood T cell repertoires in COVID-19. The method was immunoSEQ multiplex PCR; TCRdb's version includes in-frame clones alone and lacks a portion of them. This sample has 150,000 to 200,000 clones, with around 82% found just once. Sequencing used peripheral blood. These receptors came from a woman of 80 years or more with acute or convalescent COVID-19.

CDR3: CASSLAGENIQYF. The CDR3 bases are TGTGCCAGCAGCTTGGCCGGAGAAAACATTCAGTACTTC. This chain joins TRBV5-4 and TRBJ2-4; D gene ambiguous. Germline lookup yields CDR1 SGHNT and CDR2 YYREEE (reference sequence). The CDR3 consists of 13 residues. Trimming took 0 bases from V and 5 from J, leaving 6 bases between them.

The J gene is TRBJ1-5, the V gene TRBV7-2; no firm D call. This CDR3 is 17 amino acids long. V lost 5 bases and J lost 0, with 17 bases in between. Germline V gives CDR1 SGHTA, CDR2 FQGNSA. This CDR3 is CASSPGSGSPSNQPQHF. CDR3 coding DNA: TGTGCCAGCAGCCCGGGGTCGGGGTCTCCTAGCAATCAGCCCCAGCATTTT.

The rearrangement uses TRBV12-3 or TRBV12-4 and TRBJ1-1, with a tentative D call TRBD1 (5 bases). Trimming stripped 5 bases from V and 1 base from J, with 5 bases between. The CDR3 is made up of 12 amino acids. CDR3 nucleotide sequence: TGTGCCAGCAGTCAGGGGAACACTGAAGCTTTCTTT. Its protein is CASSQGNTEAFF.

This clone was recorded once. This sequence joins TRBV29-1 and TRBJ2-5; TRBD1 agrees at 7 bases. Losses at the gene ends were 6 bases for V and 5 bases for J; bases not matched to a gene: 12. The length of the CDR3 is 14 residues. CDR1 is SQVTM, CDR2 ANQGSEA, per germline. The CDR3 bases are TGCAGCGTCCTGAGACAGGGACGTGAGGAGACCCAGTACTTC. Amino acids: CSVLRQGREETQYF.

This chain uses TRBV5-5 with TRBJ2-7; 7 positions match TRBD1. The junction had 7 bases not matched to a gene; V was cut back by 9 bases and J by 1 base. Germline V gene lookup returns CDR1 SGHKS and CDR2 YYEKEE (reference sequence). The CDR3 spans 13 residues. The CDR3 DNA is TGTGCCACTGGACAGGACTTTTCCTACGAGCAGTACTTC. Encoded protein: CATGQDFSYEQYF.

The rearrangement joins TRBV19 to TRBJ2-6; D might be TRBD1 (6 bases). The germline V gene has CDR1 LNHDA and CDR2 SQIVND (reference sequence). The CDR3 covers 21 residues. V was cut by 0 bases and J by 0 bases, with 21 bases left in between. CDR3 sequence reads: CASSIEPPTGMKFSGANVLTF. The DNA for the CDR3 is TGTGCCAGTAGTATAGAACCCCCGACAGGAATGAAGTTCTCTGGGGCCAACGTCCTGACTTTC.

V and J are TRBV19 and TRBJ1-5, with 12 bases that match TRBD1. The CDR3 spans 12 residues. From germline, CDR1 is LNHDA and CDR2 SQIVND (reference sequence). The ends lost 11 bases at V and 11 bases at J; junction bases unmatched: 7. The CDR3 loop is CAAGQGARTQHF. The CDR3 DNA follows: TGTGCCGCGGGACAGGGGGCGCGGACCCAGCATTTT.

This rearrangement joins TRBV29-1 to TRBJ2-7, with D possibly matching TRBD2 (5 bases). The germline V and J ends were trimmed by 7 bases and 7 bases, with 26 bases remaining between them. This CDR3 comprises 15 residues. Germline values: CDR1 SQVTM, CDR2 ANQGSEA. CDR3 sequence reads: CSAQPGYTLSGEQYF. CDR3 in DNA: TGCAGCGCACAACCGGGGTACACCCTTTCGGGAGAGCAGTACTTC.

The V and J genes are TRBV5-4 and TRBJ2-5, with D perhaps TRBD2 (5 bases). Per germline, CDR1 SGHNT and CDR2 YYREEE (reference sequence). The V end lost 2 bases, the J end lost 2 bases, and 22 bases lay between the germline ends. The CDR3 is 18 residues long. This CDR3 reads CASSFRPRRGSKQETQYF. CDR3 in DNA: TGTGCCAGCAGCTTCCGGCCGCGCCGGGGAAGCAAACAAGAGACCCAGTACTTC. The full variable domain, completed using reference TRBV5-4 and TRBJ2-5, is ETGVTQSPTHLIKTRGQQVTLRCSSQSGHNTVSWYQQALGQGPQFIFQYYREEENGRGNFPPRFSGLQFPNYSSELNVNALELDDSALYLCASSFRPRRGSKQETQYFGPGTRLLVL.

The rearrangement links TRBV3-1 (or the pseudogene TRBV3-2) to TRBJ1-4; 8 positions match TRBD1. V lost 4 bases to trimming and J lost 4 bases; unmatched junction nucleotides: 5. The CDR3 runs 15 residues. The germline V gene has CDR1 LGHDT and CDR2 YNNKEL (reference sequence). The CDR3 nucleotides read TGTGCCAGCAGCCCTTGGACAGGGCTTAATGAAAAACTGTTTTTT. This encodes CASSPWTGLNEKLFF.